The following is a T cell receptor (beta chain) sequence with its context. Its antigen is not yet known. There are no base qualities to consult, and no much larger clone falls within one base. The library was produced with the immunoSEQ multiplex PCR assay. DNA from the cultured and isolated CD4+ T cells underwent TCR beta CDR3 sequencing. Regarding the original processing steps: Non-productive TCR sequences were removed, reads were trimmed to the CDR3 region, and CDR3s of at least 7 amino acids were retained. The MANAFEST web app was used to identify antigen-specific clonotypes by comparing expansion in peptide wells with expansion in reference cultures. For clones to be considered positive, expansion at FDR<0.05 versus reference and all other wells, an odds ratio above 5, and a frequency above 0.1% in two replicate wells were required. A clonotype was defined as cross-reactive if the clonotype was significantly expanded both in SARS-CoV-2 spike wells and in at least one common cold coronavirus spike condition. CDR3 similarity was assessed by Levenshtein distance using the stringdist R package, and unrooted trees were constructed with ape in R 3.6.1. TCRdb obtained this table from immuneACCESS and retained in-frame rearrangements with V and J assigned. These tables miss some clones; where compared with another copy, unresolved V genes account for less than half of the shortfall, and the remainder is unexplained. V and J calls and clone size are copied from that table; D and trimming were computed from the DNA. This sample gives around 50,000 clones in total; 55% to 75% of them show up just once. The top ten clones comprise roughly 5.5% of the sample.

The data originate from a study of vaccination effects on CD4 cells after COVID-19 (dated by TCRdb to about 2022). As for the study more broadly: The ViraFEST assay stimulated PBMC with viral peptide pools and then used TCR sequencing to identify antigen-specific CD4+ T cell clonotypes by expansion. Each participant received two doses of an mRNA SARS-CoV-2 vaccine, either BNT162b2 or mRNA-1273. Fewer than 2.5 million PBMC per well were cultured in IMDM with about 5.1% human AB serum, roughly 10 IU/ml IL-2 and gentamicin, plus 10 ug/ml peptides. SARS-CoV-2 spike-specific CD4+ TCR repertoires from before and after mRNA vaccination were compared in COVID-19 convalescent patients and in infection-naive vaccine recipients. Altogether, around 9 COVID-19 convalescent patients and several SARS-CoV-2-naive healthy vaccine recipients made up the full study. Cultures from other donors in the study were sequenced using the Oncomine TCR Beta short-read assay on an Illumina iSeq 100.

The CDR3, cysteine through phenylalanine, is 16 amino acids long. CDR3 DNA only is kept here, 48 bases in frame from base 1. Per the germline V gene (reference sequence), SGHNT is the CDR1 and YYREEE is the CDR2. V loses 0 bases at its end and J loses 6 bases; junction bases beyond the gene matches: 11. After around 11 days of culture, CD4+ T cells were isolated with the EasySep CD4+ T cell isolation kit. The absence of prior SARS-CoV-2 infection in healthy vaccine recipients was confirmed by negative nucleocapsid antibodies before and after vaccination. Half of the culture medium was replaced with fresh IL-2-containing medium on days 3 and 7. Each peptide stimulation condition was cultured in triplicate wells unless otherwise noted. Using Ficoll-Paque Plus gradient centrifugation, PBMC were separated from whole blood and then either used fresh or cryopreserved at -140C. The QIAamp micro DNA kit was used to extract genomic DNA from the cultured CD4+ T cells.

The full study reports these points: Marked clonal contraction was observed in both infection-induced and vaccine-induced clones at late post-vaccination timepoints, consistent with waning T cell responses. In healthy vaccine recipients, vaccine-induced clones were almost all SARS-CoV-2 mono-reactive, with only 1 of 255 cross-reactive with common cold coronaviruses. Only a small number of convalescent patients were included, and no early post-infection timepoints were available, which limited the study.

This clonotype was obtained from a human donor who received a COVID-19 vaccine. Sequenced here: CD4+ T cells from PBMCs cultured without peptide, sampled before COVID-19 vaccination. The sequence is built from TRBV5-4 and TRBJ2-7, with 8 central nucleotides matching TRBD2. The CDR3 sequence is CASSLEPGLVAREQYF. The base sequence is TGTGCCAGCAGCTTGGAACCGGGACTAGTGGCTCGCGAGCAGTACTTC.